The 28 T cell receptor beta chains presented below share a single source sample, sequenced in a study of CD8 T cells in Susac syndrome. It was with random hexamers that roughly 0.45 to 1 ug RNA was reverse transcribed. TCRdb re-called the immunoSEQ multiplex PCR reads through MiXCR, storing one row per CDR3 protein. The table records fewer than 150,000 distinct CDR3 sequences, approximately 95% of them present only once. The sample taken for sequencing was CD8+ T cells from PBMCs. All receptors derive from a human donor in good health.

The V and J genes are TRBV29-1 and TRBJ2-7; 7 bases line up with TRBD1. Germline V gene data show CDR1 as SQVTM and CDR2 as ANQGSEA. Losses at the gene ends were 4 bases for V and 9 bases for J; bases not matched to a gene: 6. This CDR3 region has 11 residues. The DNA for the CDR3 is TGCAGCGTTGGTGGACAGGACGGGCAGTACTTC. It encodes CSVGGQDGQYF.

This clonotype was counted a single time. The DNA for the CDR3 is TGCAGCGTTGGGCTAGCGGGAGGGCCCCATGAGCAGTTCTTC. Protein: CSVGLAGGPHEQFF. The chain is built from TRBV29-1 and TRBJ2-1; 12 nucleotides agree with TRBD2. The CDR3 spans 14 residues. CDR1 and CDR2 (germline): SQVTM, ANQGSEA. The J segment lost 8 bases and the V segment lost 4 bases, leaving 6 bases of the junction unmatched.

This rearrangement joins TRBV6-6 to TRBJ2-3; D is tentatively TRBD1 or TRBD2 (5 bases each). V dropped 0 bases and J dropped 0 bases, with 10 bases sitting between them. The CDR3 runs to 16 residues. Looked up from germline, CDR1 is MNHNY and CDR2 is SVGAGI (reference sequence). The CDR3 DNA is TGTGCCAGCAGTTACTCGTCGGGACCAAGCACAGATACGCAGTATTTT. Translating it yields CASSYSSGPSTDTQYF.

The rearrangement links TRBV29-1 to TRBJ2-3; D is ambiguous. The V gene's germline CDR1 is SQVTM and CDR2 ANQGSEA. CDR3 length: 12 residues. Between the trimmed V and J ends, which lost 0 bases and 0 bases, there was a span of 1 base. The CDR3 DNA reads TGCAGCGTTGAAGACAGCACAGATACGCAGTATTTT. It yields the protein CSVEDSTDTQYF.

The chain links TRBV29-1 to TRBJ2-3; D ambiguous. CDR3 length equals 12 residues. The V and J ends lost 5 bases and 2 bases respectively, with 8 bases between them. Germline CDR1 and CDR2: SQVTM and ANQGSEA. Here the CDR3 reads CSVTEYTDTQYF. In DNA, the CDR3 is TGCAGCGTTACTGAGTACACAGATACGCAGTATTTT.

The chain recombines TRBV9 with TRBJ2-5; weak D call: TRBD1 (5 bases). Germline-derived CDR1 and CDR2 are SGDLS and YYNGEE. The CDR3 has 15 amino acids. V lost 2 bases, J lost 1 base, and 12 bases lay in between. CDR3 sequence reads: CASSVGPGTQETQYF. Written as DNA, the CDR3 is TGTGCCAGCAGCGTGGGGCCAGGAACCCAAGAGACCCAGTACTTC. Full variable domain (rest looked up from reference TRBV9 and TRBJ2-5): DSGVTQTPKHLITATGQRVTLRCSPRSGDLSVYWYQQSLDQGLQFLIQYYNGEERAKGNILERFSAQQFPDLHSELNLSSLELGDSALYFCASSVGPGTQETQYFGPGTRLLVL.

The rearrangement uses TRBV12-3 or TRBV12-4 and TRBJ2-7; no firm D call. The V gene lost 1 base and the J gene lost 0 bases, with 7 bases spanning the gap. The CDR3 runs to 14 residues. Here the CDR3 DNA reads TGTGCCAGCAGTTTAGGGCTTCTCTCCTACGAGCAGTACTTC. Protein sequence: CASSLGLLSYEQYF.

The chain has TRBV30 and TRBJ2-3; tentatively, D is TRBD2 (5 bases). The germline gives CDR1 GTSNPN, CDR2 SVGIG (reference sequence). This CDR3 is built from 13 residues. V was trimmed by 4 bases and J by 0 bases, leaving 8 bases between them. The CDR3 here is CAWTRGSTDTQYF. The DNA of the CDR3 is TGTGCCTGGACCCGGGGAAGCACAGATACGCAGTATTTT. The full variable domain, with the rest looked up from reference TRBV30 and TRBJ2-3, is SQTIHQWPATLVQPVGSPLSLECTVEGTSNPNLYWYRQAAGRGLQLLFYSVGIGQISSEVPQNLSASRPQDRQFILSSKKLLLSDSGFYLCAWTRGSTDTQYFGPGTRLTVL.

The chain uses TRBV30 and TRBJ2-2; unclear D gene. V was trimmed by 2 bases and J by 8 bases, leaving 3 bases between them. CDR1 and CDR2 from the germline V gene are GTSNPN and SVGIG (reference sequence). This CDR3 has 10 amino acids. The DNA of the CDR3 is TGTGCCTGGAGTATGGGGGAGCTGTTTTTT. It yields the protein CAWSMGELFF. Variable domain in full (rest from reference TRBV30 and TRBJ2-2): SQTIHQWPATLVQPVGSPLSLECTVEGTSNPNLYWYRQAAGRGLQLLFYSVGIGQISSEVPQNLSASRPQDRQFILSSKKLLLSDSGFYLCAWSMGELFFGEGSRLTVL.

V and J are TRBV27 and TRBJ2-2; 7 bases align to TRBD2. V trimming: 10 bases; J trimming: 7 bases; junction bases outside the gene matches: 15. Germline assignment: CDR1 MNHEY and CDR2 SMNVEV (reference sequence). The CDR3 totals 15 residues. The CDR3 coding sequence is TGTGCCACCTCGAGCGGGACTCCAACAGGCGGGGAGCTGTTTTTT. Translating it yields CATSSGTPTGGELFF.

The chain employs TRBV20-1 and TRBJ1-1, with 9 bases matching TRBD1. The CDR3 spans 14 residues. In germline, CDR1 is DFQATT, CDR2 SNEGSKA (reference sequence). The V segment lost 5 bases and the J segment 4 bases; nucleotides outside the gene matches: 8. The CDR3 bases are TGCAGTGCTGTCGACAGGGGGGTGTTCACTGAAGCTTTCTTT. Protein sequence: CSAVDRGVFTEAFF.

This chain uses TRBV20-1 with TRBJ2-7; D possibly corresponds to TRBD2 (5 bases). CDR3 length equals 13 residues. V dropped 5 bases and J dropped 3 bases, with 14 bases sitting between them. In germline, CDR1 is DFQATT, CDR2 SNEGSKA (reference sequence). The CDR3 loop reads CSARESGLYEQYF. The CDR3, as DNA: TGCAGTGCTCGGGAATCAGGCCTCTACGAGCAGTACTTC.

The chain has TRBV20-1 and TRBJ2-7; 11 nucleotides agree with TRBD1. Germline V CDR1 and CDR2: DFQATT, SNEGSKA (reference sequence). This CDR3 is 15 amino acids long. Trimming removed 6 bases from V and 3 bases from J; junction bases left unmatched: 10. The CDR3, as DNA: TGCAGTGCCCCCGGGGAGGACAGGGGGCTCTACGAGCAGTACTTC. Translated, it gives CSAPGEDRGLYEQYF.

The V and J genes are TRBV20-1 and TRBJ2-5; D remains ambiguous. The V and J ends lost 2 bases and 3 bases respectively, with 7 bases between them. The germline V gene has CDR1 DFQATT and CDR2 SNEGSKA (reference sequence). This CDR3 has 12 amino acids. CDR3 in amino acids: CSARQFEETQYF. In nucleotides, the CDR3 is TGCAGTGCTAGACAATTCGAAGAGACCCAGTACTTC.

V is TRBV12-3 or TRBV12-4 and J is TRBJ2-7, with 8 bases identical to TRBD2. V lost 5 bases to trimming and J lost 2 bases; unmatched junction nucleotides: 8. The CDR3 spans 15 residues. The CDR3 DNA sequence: TGTGCCAGCAGTGGTAGCGGGATCAGCACCTACGAGCAGTACTTC. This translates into CASSGSGISTYEQYF.

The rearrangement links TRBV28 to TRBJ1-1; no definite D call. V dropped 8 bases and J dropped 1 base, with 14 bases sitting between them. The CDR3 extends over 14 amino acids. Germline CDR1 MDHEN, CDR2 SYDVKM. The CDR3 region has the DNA TGTGCCAGCCGTATGGGGATGTGGAACACTGAAGCTTTCTTT. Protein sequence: CASRMGMWNTEAFF.

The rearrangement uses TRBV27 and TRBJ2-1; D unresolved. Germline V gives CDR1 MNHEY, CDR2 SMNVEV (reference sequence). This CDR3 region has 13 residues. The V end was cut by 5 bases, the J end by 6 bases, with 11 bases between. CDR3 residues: CASSHGPLNEQFF. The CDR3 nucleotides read TGTGCCAGCAGTCACGGACCCCTCAATGAGCAGTTCTTC.

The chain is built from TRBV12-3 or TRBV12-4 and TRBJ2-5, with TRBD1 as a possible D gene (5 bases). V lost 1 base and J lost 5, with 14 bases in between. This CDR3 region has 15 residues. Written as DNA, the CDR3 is TGTGCCAGCAGTTTAGAGGGGCGAGCAGGGGAGACCCAGTACTTC. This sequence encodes CASSLEGRAGETQYF.

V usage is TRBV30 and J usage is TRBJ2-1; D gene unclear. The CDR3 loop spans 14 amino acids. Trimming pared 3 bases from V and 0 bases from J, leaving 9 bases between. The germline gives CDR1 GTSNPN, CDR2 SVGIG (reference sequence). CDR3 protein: CAWSRKSSYNEQFF. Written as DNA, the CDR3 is TGTGCCTGGAGCAGGAAAAGCTCCTACAATGAGCAGTTCTTC.

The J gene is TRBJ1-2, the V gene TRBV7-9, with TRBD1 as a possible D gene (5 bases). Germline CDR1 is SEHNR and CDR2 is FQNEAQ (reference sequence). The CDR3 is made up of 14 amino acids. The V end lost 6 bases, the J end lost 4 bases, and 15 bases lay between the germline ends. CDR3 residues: CASSYLGPGYGYTF. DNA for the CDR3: TGTGCCAGCAGTTACCTGGGACCAGGCTATGGCTACACCTTC. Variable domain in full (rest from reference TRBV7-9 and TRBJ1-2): DTGVSQNPRHKITKRGQNVTFRCDPISEHNRLYWYRQTLGQGPEFLTYFQNEAQLEKSRLLSDRFSAERPKGSFSTLEIQRTEQGDSAMYLCASSYLGPGYGYTFGSGTRLTVV.

The CDR3 nucleotides read TGCAGCGTGTGGGCAGGGGAGAACACTGAAGCTTTCTTT. Protein product: CSVWAGENTEAFF. This chain links TRBV29-1 with TRBJ1-1; D perhaps matches TRBD1 (6 bases). Trimming stripped 6 bases from V and 1 base from J, with 12 bases between. CDR1 SQVTM and CDR2 ANQGSEA come from the germline V gene. The CDR3 totals 13 residues. Looking up the rest from reference TRBV29-1 and TRBJ1-1 gives the full variable domain: SAVISQKPSRDICQRGTSLTIQCQVDSQVTMMFWYRQQPGQSLTLIATANQGSEATYESGFVIDKFPISRPNLTFSTLTVSNMSPEDSSIYLCSVWAGENTEAFFGQGTRLTVV.

CDR3 residues: CSARGLAGVTGELFF. In DNA, the CDR3 is TGCAGTGCTAGAGGACTAGCGGGAGTCACCGGGGAGCTGTTTTTT. The chain employs TRBV20-1 and TRBJ2-2; 12 nucleotides match TRBD2. Trimming at V came to 1 base and at J to 4 bases, leaving 1 base not matched to a gene. The CDR3 extends over 15 amino acids. Germline V gene data show CDR1 as DFQATT and CDR2 as SNEGSKA (reference sequence).

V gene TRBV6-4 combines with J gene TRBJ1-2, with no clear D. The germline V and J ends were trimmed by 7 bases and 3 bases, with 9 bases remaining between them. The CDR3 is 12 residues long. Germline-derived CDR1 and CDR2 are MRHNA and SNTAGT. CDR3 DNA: TGTGCCAGCACCTCCGGCCACTATGGCTACACCTTC. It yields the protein CASTSGHYGYTF.

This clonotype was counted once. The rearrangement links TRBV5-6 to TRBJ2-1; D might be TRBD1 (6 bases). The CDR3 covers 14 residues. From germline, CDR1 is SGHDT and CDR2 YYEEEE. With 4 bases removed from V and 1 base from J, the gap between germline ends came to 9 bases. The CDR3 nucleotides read TGTGCCAGCAGCAACAGGGCGTCCTACAATGAGCAGTTCTTC. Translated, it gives CASSNRASYNEQFF.

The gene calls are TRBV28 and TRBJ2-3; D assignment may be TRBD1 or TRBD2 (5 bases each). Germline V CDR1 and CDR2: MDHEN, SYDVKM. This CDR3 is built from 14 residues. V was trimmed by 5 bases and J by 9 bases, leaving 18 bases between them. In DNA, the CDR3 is TGTGCCAGCAGTCTACCGGGCCGAGGGGCCACGCAGTATTTT. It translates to CASSLPGRGATQYF.

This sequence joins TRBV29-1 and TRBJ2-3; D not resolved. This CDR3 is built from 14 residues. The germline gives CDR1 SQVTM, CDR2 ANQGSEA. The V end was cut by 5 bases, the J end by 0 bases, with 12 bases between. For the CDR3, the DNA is TGCAGCGTTACTGGAATTACTAGCACAGATACGCAGTATTTT. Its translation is CSVTGITSTDTQYF.

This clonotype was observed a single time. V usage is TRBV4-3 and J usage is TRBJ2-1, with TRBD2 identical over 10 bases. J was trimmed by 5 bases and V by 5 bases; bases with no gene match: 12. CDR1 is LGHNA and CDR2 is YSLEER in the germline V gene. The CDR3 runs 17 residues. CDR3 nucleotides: TGCGCCAGCAGCGAAGCGACGGGACTAGCGCCGCACAATGAGCAGTTCTTC. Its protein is CASSEATGLAPHNEQFF.

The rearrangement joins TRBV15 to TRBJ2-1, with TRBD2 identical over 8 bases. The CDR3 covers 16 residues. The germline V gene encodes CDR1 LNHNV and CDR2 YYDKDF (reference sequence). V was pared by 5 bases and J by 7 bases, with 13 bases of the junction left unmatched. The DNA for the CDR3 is TGTGCCACCAGCGGATCAAGTAGCGGGATTGGGAATGAGCAGTTCTTC. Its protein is CATSGSSSGIGNEQFF.